This TCR beta chain was identified during a study of PD-L1 blockade in urothelial cancer. The CDR3 sequence is 15 residues long. With 5 bases clipped from V and 0 bases from J, the junction kept 6 bases outside the gene matches. Germline CDR1 and CDR2: SEHNR and FQNEAQ (reference sequence). Here immunoSEQ multiplex PCR was the method, and the copy in TCRdb shows in-frame clones only, minus some. Altogether nearly 35,000 clones are present, over 70% being singletons, with the ten largest covering about a sixth. On this clone: Its specificity is not known.

Time point specified: pretreatment peripheral blood. Patients were diagnosed with urothelial carcinoma, either locally advanced or metastatic. Broader study findings: Better progression-free and overall survival followed lower pretreatment blood clonality.

Material: PBMCs, obtained around atezolizumab (anti-PD-L1) treatment. The clonotype comes from a man aged 60 to 69 with urothelial cancer. The V gene is TRBV7-9, the J gene TRBJ1-2; TRBD1 agrees at 7 bases. CDR3 sequence reads: CASSLGQGANYGYTF. The CDR3 DNA sequence: TGTGCCAGCAGCCTTGGGCAGGGGGCTAACTATGGCTACACCTTC.